This T cell receptor beta chain was identified during a study of blood T cell repertoires in COVID-19. The protocol was immunoSEQ multiplex PCR, while the TCRdb copy is restricted to in-frame clones and leaves out a portion. The table has approximately 290,000 clones, about 85% seen once; the top ten hold approximately 0.94%. Looked up from germline, CDR1 is SEHNR and CDR2 is FQNEAQ (reference sequence). This CDR3 region has 16 residues. Note on this clone: Sequence at one end of the junction differs from germline and may be a read error.

The TCR sequence derives from a human donor with COVID-19, enrolled during active disease. The donor label of this sample is uncertain. Material for sequencing was peripheral blood. The genes are TRBV7-9 and TRBJ2-7, with a tentative D call TRBD2 (6 bases). DNA for the CDR3: TGTGCCAGCAGCCCTCAATTCCTAGCGCCCCTATTCAATATGCACTTC. It translates to CASSPQFLAPLFNMHF.